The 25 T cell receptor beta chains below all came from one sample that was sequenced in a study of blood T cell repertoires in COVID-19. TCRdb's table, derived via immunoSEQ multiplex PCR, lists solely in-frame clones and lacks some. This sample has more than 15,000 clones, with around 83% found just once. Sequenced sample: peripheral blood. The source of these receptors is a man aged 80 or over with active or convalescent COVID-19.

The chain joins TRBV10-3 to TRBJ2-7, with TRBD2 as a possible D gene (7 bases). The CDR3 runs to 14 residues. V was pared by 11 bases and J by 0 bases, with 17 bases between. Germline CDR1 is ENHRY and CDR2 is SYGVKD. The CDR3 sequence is CALAQGGGSYEQYF. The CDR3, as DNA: TGTGCCCTGGCCCAGGGAGGGGGCTCCTACGAGCAGTACTTC.

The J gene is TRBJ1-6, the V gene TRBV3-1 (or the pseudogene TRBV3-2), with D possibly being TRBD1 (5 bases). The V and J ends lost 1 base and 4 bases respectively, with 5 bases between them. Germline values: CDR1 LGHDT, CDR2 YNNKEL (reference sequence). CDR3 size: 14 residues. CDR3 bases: TGTGCCAGCAGCCAAGGACAGTATAATTCACCCCTCCACTTT. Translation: CASSQGQYNSPLHF.

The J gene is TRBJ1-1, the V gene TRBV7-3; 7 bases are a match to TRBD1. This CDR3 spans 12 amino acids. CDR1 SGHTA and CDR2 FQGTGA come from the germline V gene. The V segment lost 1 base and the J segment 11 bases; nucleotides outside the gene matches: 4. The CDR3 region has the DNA TGTGCCAGCAGCTTAAAGGGGGCTTTGGCTTTCTTT. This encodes CASSLKGALAFF.

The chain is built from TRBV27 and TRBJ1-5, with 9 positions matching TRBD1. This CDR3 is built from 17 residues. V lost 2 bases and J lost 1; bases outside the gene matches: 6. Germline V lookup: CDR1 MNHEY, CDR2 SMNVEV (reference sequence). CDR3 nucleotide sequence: TGTGCCAGCAGTTTAGTCGGGACAGGGTTCAGCAATCAGCCCCAGCATTTT. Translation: CASSLVGTGFSNQPQHF.

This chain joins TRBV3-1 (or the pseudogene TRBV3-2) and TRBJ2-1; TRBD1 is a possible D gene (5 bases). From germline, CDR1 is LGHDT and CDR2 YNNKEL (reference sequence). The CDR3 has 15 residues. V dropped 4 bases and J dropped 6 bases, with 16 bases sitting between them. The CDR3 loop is CASSPTGFRINEQFF. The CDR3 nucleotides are TGTGCCAGCAGCCCAACAGGATTTCGTATCAATGAGCAGTTCTTC.

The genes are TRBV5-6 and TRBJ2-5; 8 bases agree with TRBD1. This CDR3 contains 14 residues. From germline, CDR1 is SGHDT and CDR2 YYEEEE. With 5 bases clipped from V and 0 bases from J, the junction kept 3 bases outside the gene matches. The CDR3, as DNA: TGTGCCAGCAGTCTCAGGGGGCACCAAGAGACCCAGTACTTC. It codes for CASSLRGHQETQYF.

The CDR3 DNA reads TGTGCCAGCAGTTTCTTAGCGGGGGGGAACAATGAGCAGTTCTTC. Translated: CASSFLAGGNNEQFF. The rearrangement uses TRBV28 and TRBJ2-1; the match to TRBD2 covers 11 bases. After removal of 3 bases from V and 5 bases from J, the junction contained 3 bases not matched to a gene. Germline CDR1 reads MDHEN; CDR2 reads SYDVKM. CDR3 length: 15 residues.

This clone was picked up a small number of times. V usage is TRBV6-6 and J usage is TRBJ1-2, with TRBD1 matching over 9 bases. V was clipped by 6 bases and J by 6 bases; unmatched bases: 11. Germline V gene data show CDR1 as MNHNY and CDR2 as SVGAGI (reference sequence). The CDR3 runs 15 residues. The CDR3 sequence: CASRILQGAVNGYTF. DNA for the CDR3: TGTGCCAGCAGGATTTTACAGGGGGCGGTTAATGGCTACACCTTC.

CDR3 sequence reads: CASSPQRAVLAKNIQYF. Written as DNA, the CDR3 is TGTGCCAGCTCACCACAGAGGGCGGTGCTAGCCAAAAACATTCAGTACTTC. This chain joins TRBV18 and TRBJ2-4, with D maybe TRBD2 (5 bases). Germline CDR1 is KGHSH and CDR2 is LQKENI. V was clipped by 1 base and J by 0 bases, with 13 bases between them. CDR3 length: 17 residues.

CDR3 in DNA: TGTGCCAGCAGCTTATACTCGGACAGGGGCCAAGAGACCCAGTACTTC. Protein product: CASSLYSDRGQETQYF. The rearrangement links TRBV7-8 to TRBJ2-5; 9 bases are a match to TRBD1. The CDR3 extends over 16 amino acids. After removal of 2 bases from V and 1 base from J, the junction contained 5 bases not matched to a gene. The germline CDR1 and CDR2 sequences are SGHVS and FQNEAQ. Full variable domain (rest looked up from reference TRBV7-8 and TRBJ2-5): GAGVSQSPRYKVAKRGQDVALRCDPISGHVSLFWYQQALGQGPEFLTYFQNEAQLDKSGLPSDRFFAERPEGSVSTLKIQRTQQEDSAVYLCASSLYSDRGQETQYFGPGTRLLVL.

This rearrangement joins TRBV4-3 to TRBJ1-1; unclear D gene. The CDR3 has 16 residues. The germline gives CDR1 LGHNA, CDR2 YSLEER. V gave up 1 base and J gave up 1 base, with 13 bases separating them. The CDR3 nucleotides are TGCGCCAGCAGCCAAGGGGCTTGGGAGAGGAACACTGAAGCTTTCTTT. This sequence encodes CASSQGAWERNTEAFF.

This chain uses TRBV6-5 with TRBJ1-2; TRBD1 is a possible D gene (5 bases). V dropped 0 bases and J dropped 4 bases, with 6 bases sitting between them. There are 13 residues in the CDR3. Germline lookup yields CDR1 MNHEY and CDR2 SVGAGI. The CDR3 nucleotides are TGTGCCAGCAGTTACTCCAGGGCCTATGGCTACACCTTC. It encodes CASSYSRAYGYTF.

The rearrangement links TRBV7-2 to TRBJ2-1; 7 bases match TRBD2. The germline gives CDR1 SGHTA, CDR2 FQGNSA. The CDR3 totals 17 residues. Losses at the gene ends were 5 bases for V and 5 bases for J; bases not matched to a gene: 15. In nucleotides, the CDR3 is TGTGCCAGCAGCCCGGGGGGAGCAGGAGATATTAACAATGAGCAGTTCTTC. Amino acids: CASSPGGAGDINNEQFF.

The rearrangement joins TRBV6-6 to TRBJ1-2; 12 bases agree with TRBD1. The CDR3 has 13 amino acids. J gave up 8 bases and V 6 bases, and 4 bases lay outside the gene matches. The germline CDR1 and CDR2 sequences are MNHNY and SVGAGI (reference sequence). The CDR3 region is CASRGQGAPGYTF. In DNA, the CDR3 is TGTGCCAGCAGGGGACAGGGGGCGCCCGGCTACACCTTC.

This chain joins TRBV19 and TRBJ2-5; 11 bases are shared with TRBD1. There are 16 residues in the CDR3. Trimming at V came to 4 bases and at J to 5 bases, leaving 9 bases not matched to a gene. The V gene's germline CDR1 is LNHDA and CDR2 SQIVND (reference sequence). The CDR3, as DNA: TGTGCCAGTAGTACCTGGGACAGGGGGGCCCGGGAGACCCAGTACTTC. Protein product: CASSTWDRGARETQYF.

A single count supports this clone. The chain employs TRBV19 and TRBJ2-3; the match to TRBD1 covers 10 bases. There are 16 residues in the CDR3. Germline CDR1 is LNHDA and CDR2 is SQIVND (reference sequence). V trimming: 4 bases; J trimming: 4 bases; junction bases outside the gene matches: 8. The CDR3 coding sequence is TGTGCCAGTAGTACCAGGACAGGGGGGGGCCCAGATACGCAGTATTTT. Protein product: CASSTRTGGGPDTQYF.

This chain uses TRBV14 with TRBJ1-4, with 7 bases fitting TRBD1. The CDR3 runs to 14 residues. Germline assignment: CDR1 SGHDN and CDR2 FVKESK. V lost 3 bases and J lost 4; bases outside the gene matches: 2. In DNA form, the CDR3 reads TGTGCCAGCAGCCACAGGGGGGATAATGAAAAACTGTTTTTT. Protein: CASSHRGDNEKLFF. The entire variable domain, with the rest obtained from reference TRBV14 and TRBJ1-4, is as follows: EAGVTQFPSHSVIEKGQTVTLRCDPISGHDNLYWYRRVMGKEIKFLLHFVKESKQDESGMPNNRFLAERTGGTYSTLKVQPAELEDSGVYFCASSHRGDNEKLFFGSGTQLSVL.

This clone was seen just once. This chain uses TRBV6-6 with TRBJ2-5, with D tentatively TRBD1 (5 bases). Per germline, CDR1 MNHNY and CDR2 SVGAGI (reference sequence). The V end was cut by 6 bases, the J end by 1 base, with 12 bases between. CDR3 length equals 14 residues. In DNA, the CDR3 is TGTGCCAGCAGCCCAGTGGGGCCCCAAGAGACCCAGTACTTC. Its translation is CASSPVGPQETQYF.

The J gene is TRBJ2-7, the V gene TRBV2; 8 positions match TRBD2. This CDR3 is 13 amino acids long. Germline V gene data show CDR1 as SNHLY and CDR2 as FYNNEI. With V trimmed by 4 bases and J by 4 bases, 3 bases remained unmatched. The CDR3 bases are TGTGCCAGCAGTGCGGGGGGGCCTTACGAGCAGTACTTC. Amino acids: CASSAGGPYEQYF.

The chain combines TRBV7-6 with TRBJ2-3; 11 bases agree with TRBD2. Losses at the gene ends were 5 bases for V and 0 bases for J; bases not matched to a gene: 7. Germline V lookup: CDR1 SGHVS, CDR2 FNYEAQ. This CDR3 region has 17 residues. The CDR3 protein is CASSQSLAGGSTDTQYF. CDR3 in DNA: TGTGCCAGCAGCCAATCCTTAGCGGGGGGGAGCACAGATACGCAGTATTTT.

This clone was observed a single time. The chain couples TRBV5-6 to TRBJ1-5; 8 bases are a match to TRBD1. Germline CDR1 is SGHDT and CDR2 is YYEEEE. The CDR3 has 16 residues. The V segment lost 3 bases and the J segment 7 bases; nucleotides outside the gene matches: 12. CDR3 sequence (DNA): TGTGCCAGCAGCTACCGGGACAGGTCAAGAGGACAGCCCCAGCATTTT. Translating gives CASSYRDRSRGQPQHF.

The CDR3 region is CASSSRDFTDTQYF. The CDR3 coding sequence is TGTGCCAGCAGTTCCAGGGACTTTACAGATACGCAGTATTTT. This chain connects TRBV2 to TRBJ2-3, with D possibly TRBD2 on 6 matching bases. This CDR3 is built from 14 residues. From germline, CDR1 is SNHLY and CDR2 FYNNEI. Between the trimmed V and J ends, which lost 5 bases and 3 bases, there was a span of 12 bases.

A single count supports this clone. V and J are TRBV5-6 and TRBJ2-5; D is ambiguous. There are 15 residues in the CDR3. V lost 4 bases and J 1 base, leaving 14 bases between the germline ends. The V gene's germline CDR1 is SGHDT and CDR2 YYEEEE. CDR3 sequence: CASSLMGRPQETQYF. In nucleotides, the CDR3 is TGTGCCAGCAGCCTGATGGGCAGGCCCCAAGAGACCCAGTACTTC.

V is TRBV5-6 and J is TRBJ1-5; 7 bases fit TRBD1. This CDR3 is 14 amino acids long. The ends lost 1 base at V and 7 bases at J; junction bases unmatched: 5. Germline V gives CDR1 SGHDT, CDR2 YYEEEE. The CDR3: CASSLLGQRQPQHF. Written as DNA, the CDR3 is TGTGCCAGCAGCTTGTTGGGACAGAGACAGCCCCAGCATTTT.

The CDR3 sequence is CASRTGREGDGYTF. Here the CDR3 DNA reads TGCGCCAGCAGGACTGGCAGGGAGGGAGACGGCTACACCTTC. V and J are TRBV5-1 and TRBJ1-2; tentative D call: TRBD1 (5 bases). V was shortened by 5 bases and J by 8 bases, with 19 bases between the two germline ends. Per the germline V gene, CDR1 is SGHRS and CDR2 is YFSETQ. The CDR3 extends over 14 amino acids. The variable domain in full, with the rest retrieved from reference TRBV5-1 and TRBJ1-2, is KAGVTQTPRYLIKTRGQQVTLSCSPISGHRSVSWYQQTPGQGLQFLFEYFSETQRNKGNFPGRFSGRQFSNSRSEMNVSTLELGDSALYLCASRTGREGDGYTFGSGTRLTVV.